These T cell receptor beta chains were read from a single sample in a study of blood T cell repertoires in COVID-19. The data were produced by immunoSEQ multiplex PCR, yet TCRdb's version contains in-frame clones alone and is incomplete. The sample has 250,000 to 300,000 clones, about 85% seen once. The specimen was peripheral blood. The receptors derive from a woman aged 45-65 years who had recovered from COVID-19. Both conserved end residues are part of each CDR3. A D gene is named only where the DNA matches it firmly. Clone sizes are given selectively: once, few, many, or a class where the clone is expanded.

-	-	TRBV5-1	TRBJ2-1	TGCGCCAGCTGTCCCCTCCCGTCCTTCTACAATGAGCAGTTCTTC	CASCPLPSFYNEQFF
-	TRBD1	TRBV7-2	TRBJ1-2	TGTGCCAGCAGCTTACAGGGGGCCGGCTATGGCTACACCTTC	CASSLQGAGYGYTF
-	TRBD1	TRBV25-1	TRBJ1-1	TGTGCCAGCAGTGTAAGCCCTCAGGGGGACACTGAAGCTTTCTTT	CASSVSPQGDTEAFF
-	-	TRBV7-9	TRBJ2-1	TGTGCCAGCAGCTTCCCGGCGGACTACAATGAGCAGTTCTTC	CASSFPADYNEQFF
-	-	TRBV20-1	TRBJ2-1	TGCAGTGCTAACAGGGTCAATGAGCAGTTCTTC	CSANRVNEQFF
-	-	TRBV24-1	TRBJ2-1	TGTGCCACCAGTCATCGGACAGATCCTGGTAATGAGCAGTTCTTC	CATSHRTDPGNEQFF
-	TRBD1	TRBV6-5	TRBJ1-5	TGTGCCAGCAGCGTCAGACAGGGTAATCAGCCCCAGCATTTT	CASSVRQGNQPQHF
-	TRBD2	TRBV18	TRBJ2-1	TGTGCCAGCTCACAGCGGGAGGGCCTGTTCGGTGAGCAGTTCTTC	CASSQREGLFGEQFF
-	TRBD2	TRBV7-9	TRBJ2-7	TGTGCCAGCAGTACTGGACTAGCGGCCTACGAGCAGTACTTC	CASSTGLAAYEQYF
-	TRBD1	TRBV18	TRBJ2-5	TGTGCCAGCTCTCTCGGACAGGGCGAGGTACAAGAGACCCAGTACTTC	CASSLGQGEVQETQYF
-	TRBD1	TRBV7-2	TRBJ2-7	TGTGCCAGCAGCTTAGACAGGGGGGTTATCGAGCAGTACTTC	CASSLDRGVIEQYF
-	TRBD2	TRBV6-4	TRBJ2-3	TGTCCACGACTAAGCACGGCCGGGACTAGCGGCCGCCATACGCAGTATTTT	CPRLSTAGTSGRHTQYF
once	TRBD1	TRBV6-5	TRBJ2-6	TGTGCCAGCAGCCTCGGGACAGCTGGGGCCAACGTCCTGACTTTC	CASSLGTAGANVLTF
-	-	TRBV4-3	TRBJ1-1	TGCGCCAGCAGCCAAGGGTACGGTGAAGCTTTCTTT	CASSQGYGEAFF
-	TRBD1	TRBV4-2	TRBJ2-7	TGTGCCAGCAGCCAAGGATCCGACAGGGTGGCCTACGAGCAGTACTTC	CASSQGSDRVAYEQYF
-	TRBD1	TRBV7-9	TRBJ2-7	TGTGCCAGCAGCCTTTCCGGGACAGGTCCCTACGAGCAGTACTTC	CASSLSGTGPYEQYF
-	-	TRBV7-2	TRBJ2-6	TGTGCCAGCAGCTTAGGACAGTACTCTGGGGCCAACGTCCTGACTTTC	CASSLGQYSGANVLTF
-	-	TRBV7-9	TRBJ1-4	TGTGCCAGCAGCCCGGGTCTCTGGGGGACACCCTCGAGGTTTGAAAAACTGTTTTTT	CASSPGLWGTPSRFEKLFF
-	-	TRBV28	TRBJ2-3	TGTGCCAGCAGTCCCCACACGGGTGGCACAGATACGCAGTATTTT	CASSPHTGGTDTQYF
once	-	TRBV28	TRBJ2-3	TGTGCCAGCAGTTTGTCGGCCAGGAGCACAGATACGCAGTATTTT	CASSLSARSTDTQYF
-	-	TRBV4-3	TRBJ2-1	TGCGCCAGCAGCCAAGCAACGAGCTCCTACAATGAGCAGTTCTTC	CASSQATSSYNEQFF
-	-	TRBV27	TRBJ1-6	TGTGCCAGCAGCCCCGCAAGTTACAGTTCACCCCTCCACTTT	CASSPASYSSPLHF
-	TRBD2	TRBV4-3	TRBJ2-3	TGCGCCAGCAGCCAAGATCCTAGCGGGAGGGCCGCAGATACGCAGTATTTT	CASSQDPSGRAADTQYF
-	TRBD1	TRBV19	TRBJ2-2	TGTGCCAGTAGTATAATCCAGGGGGCAACCGGGGAGCTGTTTTTT	CASSIIQGATGELFF
-	TRBD1	TRBV6-5	TRBJ1-5	TGTGCCAGCAGTTTCCCTCCAGGGGGAGGCCAGCCCCAGCATTTT	CASSFPPGGGQPQHF
-	TRBD1	TRBV18	TRBJ1-5	TGTGCCAGCTCTCAATTAGGGGGCGCGCATCAGCCCCAGCATTTT	CASSQLGGAHQPQHF
-	-	TRBV21-1	TRBJ1-3	TGTGCCAGCAGCCCTAGACAGGGGATGGGAAACACCATATATTTT	CASSPRQGMGNTIYF
-	-	TRBV6-5	TRBJ2-1	TGTGCCAGCAGCTTCACGGGACTTGACAATGAGCAGTTCTTC	CASSFTGLDNEQFF
-	-	TRBV29-1	TRBJ1-1	TGCAGCGGGCAAACCCCCAACACTGAAGCTTTCTTT	CSGQTPNTEAFF
-	-	TRBV5-1	TRBJ1-6	TGCGCCAGCAGCTTGCGAGGAAGGGGGAGTGGATCACCCCTCCACTTT	CASSLRGRGSGSPLHF
-	-	TRBV7-9	TRBJ1-2	TGTGCCAGCAGCTTATCCGGACTTCCTTACTATGGCTACACCTTC	CASSLSGLPYYGYTF
few	TRBD1	TRBV7-2	TRBJ2-2	TGTGCCAGCACCCTTCTAACAGGGGCGAACGGGGAGCTGTTTTTT	CASTLLTGANGELFF
-	-	TRBV6-2/TRBV6-3	TRBJ2-6	TGTGCCAGCAGTTACGAGGCAGGCGGGGGCAGCTCTGGGGCCAACGTCCTGACTTTC	CASSYEAGGGSSGANVLTF
-	TRBD2	TRBV2	TRBJ2-5	TGTGCCAGCAGGGATCCGGGACTAGCGGGGGCCAAGGGTGGTGAGACCCAGTACTTC	CASRDPGLAGAKGGETQYF
-	-	TRBV3-1/TRBV3-2	TRBJ2-6	TGTGCCAGCACCCATGCGTCTGGGGCCAACGTCCTGACTTTC	CASTHASGANVLTF
-	TRBD1	TRBV7-2	TRBJ1-1	TGTGCCAGCAGCCCCATGTACAGGGGCGAAGCTTTCTTT	CASSPMYRGEAFF
-	TRBD1	TRBV12-3/TRBV12-4	TRBJ2-4	TGTGCCAGCTCCTTGGGACAGAACATTCAGTACTTC	CASSLGQNIQYF
-	TRBD1	TRBV6-5	TRBJ1-2	TGTGCCAGCAGACAGGGGACCAACTATGGCTACACCTTC	CASRQGTNYGYTF